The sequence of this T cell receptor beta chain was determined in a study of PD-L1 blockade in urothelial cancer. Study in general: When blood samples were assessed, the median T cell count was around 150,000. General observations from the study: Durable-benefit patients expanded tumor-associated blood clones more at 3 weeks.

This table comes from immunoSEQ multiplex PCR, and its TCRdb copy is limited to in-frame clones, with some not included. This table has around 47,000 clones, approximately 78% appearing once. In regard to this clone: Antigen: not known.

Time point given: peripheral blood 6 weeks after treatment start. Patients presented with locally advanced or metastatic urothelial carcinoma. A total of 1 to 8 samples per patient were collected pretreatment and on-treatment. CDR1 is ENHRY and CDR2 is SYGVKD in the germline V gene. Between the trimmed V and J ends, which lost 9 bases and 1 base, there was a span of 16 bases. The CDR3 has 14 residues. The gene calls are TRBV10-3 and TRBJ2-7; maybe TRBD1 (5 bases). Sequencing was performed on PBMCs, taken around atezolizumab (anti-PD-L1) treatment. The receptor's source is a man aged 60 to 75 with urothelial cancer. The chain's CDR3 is CAIKQGGTSYEQYF. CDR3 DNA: TGTGCCATTAAGCAGGGTGGAACATCCTACGAGCAGTACTTC.